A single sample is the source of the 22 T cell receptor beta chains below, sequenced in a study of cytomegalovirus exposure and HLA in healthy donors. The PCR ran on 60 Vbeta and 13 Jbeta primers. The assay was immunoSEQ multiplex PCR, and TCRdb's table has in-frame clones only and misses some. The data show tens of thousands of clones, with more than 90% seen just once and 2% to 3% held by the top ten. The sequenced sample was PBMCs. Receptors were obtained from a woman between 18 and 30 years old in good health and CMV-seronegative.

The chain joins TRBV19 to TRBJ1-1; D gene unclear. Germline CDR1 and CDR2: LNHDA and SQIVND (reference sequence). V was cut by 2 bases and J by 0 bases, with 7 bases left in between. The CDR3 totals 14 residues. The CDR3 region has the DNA TGTGCCAGTAGTATAACAGCTTTGAACACTGAAGCTTTCTTT. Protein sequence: CASSITALNTEAFF.

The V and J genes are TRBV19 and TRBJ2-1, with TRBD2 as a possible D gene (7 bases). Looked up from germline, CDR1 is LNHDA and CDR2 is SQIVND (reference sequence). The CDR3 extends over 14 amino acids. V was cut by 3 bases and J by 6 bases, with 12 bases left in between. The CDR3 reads CASSILGGGNEQFF. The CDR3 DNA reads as TGTGCCAGTAGTATCTTAGGGGGGGGCAATGAGCAGTTCTTC.

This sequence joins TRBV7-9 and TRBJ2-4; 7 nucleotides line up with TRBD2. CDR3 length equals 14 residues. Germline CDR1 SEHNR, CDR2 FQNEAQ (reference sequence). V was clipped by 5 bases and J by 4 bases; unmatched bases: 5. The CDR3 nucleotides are TGTGCCAGCAGCCCTAGCGGAAAGAAAAACATTCAGTACTTC. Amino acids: CASSPSGKKNIQYF.

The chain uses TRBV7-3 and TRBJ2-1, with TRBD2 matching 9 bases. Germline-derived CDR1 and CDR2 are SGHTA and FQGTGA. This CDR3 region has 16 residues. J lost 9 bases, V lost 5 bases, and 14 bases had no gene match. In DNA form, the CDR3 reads TGTGCCAGCAGCCCGGTCGGGACTAGCCCACTTGGTGAGCAGTTCTTC. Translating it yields CASSPVGTSPLGEQFF.

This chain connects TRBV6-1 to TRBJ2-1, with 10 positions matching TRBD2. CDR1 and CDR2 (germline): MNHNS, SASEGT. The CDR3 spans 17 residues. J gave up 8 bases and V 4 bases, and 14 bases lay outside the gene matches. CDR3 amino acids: CASSGLAGERFVDEQFF. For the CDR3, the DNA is TGTGCCAGCAGTGGGCTAGCGGGAGAGCGCTTTGTTGATGAGCAGTTCTTC.

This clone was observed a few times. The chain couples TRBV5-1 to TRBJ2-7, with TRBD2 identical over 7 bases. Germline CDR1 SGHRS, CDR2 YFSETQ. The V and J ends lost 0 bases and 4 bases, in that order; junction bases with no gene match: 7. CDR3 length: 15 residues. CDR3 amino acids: CASSLESSGLYEQYF. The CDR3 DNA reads TGCGCCAGCAGCTTGGAGAGTAGCGGGCTGTACGAGCAGTACTTC. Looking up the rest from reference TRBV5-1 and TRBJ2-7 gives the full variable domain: KAGVTQTPRYLIKTRGQQVTLSCSPISGHRSVSWYQQTPGQGLQFLFEYFSETQRNKGNFPGRFSGRQFSNSRSEMNVSTLELGDSALYLCASSLESSGLYEQYFGPGTRLTVT.

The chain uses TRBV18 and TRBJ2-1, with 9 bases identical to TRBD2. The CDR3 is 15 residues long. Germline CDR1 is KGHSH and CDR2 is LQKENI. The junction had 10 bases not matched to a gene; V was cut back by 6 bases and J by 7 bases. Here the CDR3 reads CASSRQRLAVNEQFF. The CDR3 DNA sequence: TGTGCCAGCTCCCGCCAAAGACTAGCGGTAAATGAGCAGTTCTTC.

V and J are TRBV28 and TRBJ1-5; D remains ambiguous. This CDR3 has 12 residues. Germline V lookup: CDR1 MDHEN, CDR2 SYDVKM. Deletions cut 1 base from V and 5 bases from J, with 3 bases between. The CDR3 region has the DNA TGTGCCAGCAGTTTATCATATCAGCCCCAGCATTTT. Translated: CASSLSYQPQHF.

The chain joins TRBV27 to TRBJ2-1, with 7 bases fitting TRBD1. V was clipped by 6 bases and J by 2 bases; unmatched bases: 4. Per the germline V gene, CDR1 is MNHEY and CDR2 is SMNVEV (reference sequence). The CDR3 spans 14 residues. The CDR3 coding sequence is TGTGCCAGCAGCAGACAGGGAACCTACAATGAGCAGTTCTTC. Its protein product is CASSRQGTYNEQFF.

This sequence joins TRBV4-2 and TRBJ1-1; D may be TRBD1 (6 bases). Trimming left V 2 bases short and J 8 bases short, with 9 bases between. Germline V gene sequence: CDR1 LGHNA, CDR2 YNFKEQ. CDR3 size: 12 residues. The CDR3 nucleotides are TGTGCCAGCAGCCAAACAGGGTTAGAAGCTTTCTTT. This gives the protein CASSQTGLEAFF.

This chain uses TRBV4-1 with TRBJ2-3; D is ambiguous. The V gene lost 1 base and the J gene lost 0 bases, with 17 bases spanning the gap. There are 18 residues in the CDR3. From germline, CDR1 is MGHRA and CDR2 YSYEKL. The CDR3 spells CASSQGSTITTSTDTQYF. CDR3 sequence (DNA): TGCGCCAGCAGCCAAGGGTCCACTATCACGACTAGCACAGATACGCAGTATTTT.

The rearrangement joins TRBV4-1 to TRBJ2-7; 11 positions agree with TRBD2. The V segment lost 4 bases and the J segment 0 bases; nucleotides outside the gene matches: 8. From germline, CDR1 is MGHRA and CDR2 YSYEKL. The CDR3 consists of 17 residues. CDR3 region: CASSPGLAGVSSYEQYF. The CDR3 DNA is TGCGCCAGCAGCCCCGGACTAGCGGGCGTCAGCTCCTACGAGCAGTACTTC.

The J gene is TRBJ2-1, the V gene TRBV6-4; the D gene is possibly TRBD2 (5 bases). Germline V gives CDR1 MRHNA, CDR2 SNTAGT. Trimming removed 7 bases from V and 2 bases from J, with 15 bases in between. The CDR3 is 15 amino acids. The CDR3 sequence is CASMASAGPYNEQFF. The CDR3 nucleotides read TGTGCCAGCATGGCCTCGGCGGGCCCCTACAATGAGCAGTTCTTC.

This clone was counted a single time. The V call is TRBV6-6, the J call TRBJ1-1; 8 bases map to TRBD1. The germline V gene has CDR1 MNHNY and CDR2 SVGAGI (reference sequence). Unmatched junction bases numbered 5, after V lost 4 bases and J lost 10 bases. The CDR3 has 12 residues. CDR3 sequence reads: CASSSTGAGAFF. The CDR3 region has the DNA TGTGCCAGCAGTTCGACAGGGGCCGGAGCTTTCTTT.

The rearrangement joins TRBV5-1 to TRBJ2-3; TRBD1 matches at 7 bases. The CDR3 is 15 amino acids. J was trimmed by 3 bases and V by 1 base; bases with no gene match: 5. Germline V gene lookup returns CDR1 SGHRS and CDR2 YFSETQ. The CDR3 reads CASSLTGDGTDTQYF. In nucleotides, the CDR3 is TGCGCCAGCAGCTTGACAGGGGACGGGACAGATACGCAGTATTTT.

The CDR3 reads CASSRLTGGSGYTF. The CDR3 DNA reads as TGTGCCAGCAGTCGCCTGACAGGGGGAAGTGGCTACACCTTC. The chain recombines TRBV6-5 with TRBJ1-2, with TRBD1 matching over 9 bases. The germline CDR1 and CDR2 sequences are MNHEY and SVGAGI. CDR3 length equals 14 residues. The V segment lost 5 bases and the J segment 7 bases; nucleotides outside the gene matches: 8.

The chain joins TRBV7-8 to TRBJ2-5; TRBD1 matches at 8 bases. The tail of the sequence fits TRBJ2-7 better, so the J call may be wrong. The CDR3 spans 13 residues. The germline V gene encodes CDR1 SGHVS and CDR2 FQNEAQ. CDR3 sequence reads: CASRTGQAYEQYF. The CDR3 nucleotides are TGTGCCAGCAGAACGGGACAGGCCTACGAGCAGTACTTC.

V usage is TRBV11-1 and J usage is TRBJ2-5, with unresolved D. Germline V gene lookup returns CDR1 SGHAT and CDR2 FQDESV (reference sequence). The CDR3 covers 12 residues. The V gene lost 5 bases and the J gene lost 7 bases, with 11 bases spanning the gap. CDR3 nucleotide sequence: TGTGCCAGCAGCCCGGTTGGTGGGACCCAGTACTTC. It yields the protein CASSPVGGTQYF.

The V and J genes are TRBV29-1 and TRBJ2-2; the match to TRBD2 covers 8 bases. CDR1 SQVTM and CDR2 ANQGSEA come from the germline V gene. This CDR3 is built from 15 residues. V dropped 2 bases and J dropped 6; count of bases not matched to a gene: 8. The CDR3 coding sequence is TGCAGCGTTGAAAGGAGCGGGAGTGGGGCCGGGGAGCTGTTTTTT. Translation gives CSVERSGSGAGELFF.

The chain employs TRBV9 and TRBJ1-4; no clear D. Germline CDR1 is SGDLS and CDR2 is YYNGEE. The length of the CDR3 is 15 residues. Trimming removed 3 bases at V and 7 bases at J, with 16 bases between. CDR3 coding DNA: TGTGCCAGCAGCGCCCCGGGGAGGAAGGGTGAAAAACTGTTTTTT. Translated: CASSAPGRKGEKLFF. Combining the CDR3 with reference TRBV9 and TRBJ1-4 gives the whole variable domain DSGVTQTPKHLITATGQRVTLRCSPRSGDLSVYWYQQSLDQGLQFLIQYYNGEERAKGNILERFSAQQFPDLHSELNLSSLELGDSALYFCASSAPGRKGEKLFFGSGTQLSVL.

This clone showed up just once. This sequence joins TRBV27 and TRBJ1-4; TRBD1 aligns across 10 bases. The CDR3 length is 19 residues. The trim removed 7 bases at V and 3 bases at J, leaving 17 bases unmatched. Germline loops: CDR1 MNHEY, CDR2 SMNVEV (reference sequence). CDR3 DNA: TGTGCCAGCACCTCAAGGACAGGGGGTCAATCCATTGCTAATGAAAAACTGTTTTTT. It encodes CASTSRTGGQSIANEKLFF.

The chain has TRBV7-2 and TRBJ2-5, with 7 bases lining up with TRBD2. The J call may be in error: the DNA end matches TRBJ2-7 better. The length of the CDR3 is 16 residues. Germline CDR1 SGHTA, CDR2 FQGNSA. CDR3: CASSLAWAGDGYEQYF. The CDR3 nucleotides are TGTGCCAGCAGCTTAGCCTGGGCGGGAGACGGCTACGAGCAGTACTTC.